These 8 T cell receptor beta chains were sequenced from one sample in a study of T-cell reconstitution after alpha-beta-depleted transplantation in children. Unique molecular identifiers were used in preparing the TCRbeta library. TCRdb analysed the PCR reads with MiXCR anew, one entry per CDR3 protein. The top ten hold less than 15% of the sample, which has 580,000 or so distinct CDR3 sequences, 23% seen once. The source material was PBMCs, mostly from graft donor cells, sampled 360 days after TCRalphabeta/CD19-depleted stem cell transplant. These receptors were obtained from a boy in the first two years of life who had a stem cell transplant for acute myeloid leukemia, so the T cells may come from the graft donor.

The sample holds a few counts of this clonotype. V and J are TRBV6-2 or TRBV6-3 and TRBJ2-7, with TRBD2 as a possible D gene (5 bases). Per germline, CDR1 MNHEY and CDR2 SVGEGT. The CDR3 length is 15 residues. V lost 6 bases and J 2 bases, leaving 17 bases between the germline ends. In nucleotides, the CDR3 is TGTGCCAGCAGCCTCCTATGGACTGGTCCCTACGAGCAGTACTTC. Residues: CASSLLWTGPYEQYF.

This chain connects TRBV20-1 to TRBJ2-6; TRBD1 might be the D (5 bases). The CDR3 runs to 17 residues. Germline V CDR1 and CDR2: DFQATT, SNEGSKA (reference sequence). Deletions cut 2 bases from V and 3 bases from J, with 17 bases between. The CDR3, as DNA: TGCAGTGCTAGATGGGGCGGTCTTATCCGTGGGGCCAACGTCCTGACTTTC. Protein: CSARWGGLIRGANVLTF.

The chain has TRBV5-1 and TRBJ2-5; the D gene is possibly TRBD2 (5 bases). This CDR3 is 16 amino acids long. Trimming pared 7 bases from V and 5 bases from J, leaving 24 bases between. CDR1 and CDR2 (germline): SGHRS, YFSETQ. CDR3 in amino acids: CASRPPGLTRSETQYF. Here the CDR3 DNA reads TGCGCCAGCCGCCCTCCTGGACTGACCCGCAGCGAGACCCAGTACTTC. The full variable domain, in which reference TRBV5-1 and TRBJ2-5 provide the parts outside the CDR3, is KAGVTQTPRYLIKTRGQQVTLSCSPISGHRSVSWYQQTPGQGLQFLFEYFSETQRNKGNFPGRFSGRQFSNSRSEMNVSTLELGDSALYLCASRPPGLTRSETQYFGPGTRLLVL.

This clonotype was seen only a few times. This chain connects TRBV3-1 to TRBJ2-7; TRBD2 is a possible D gene (5 bases). CDR3 length: 13 residues. V dropped 1 base and J dropped 7 bases, with 11 bases sitting between them. The germline gives CDR1 LGHDT, CDR2 YNNKEL (reference sequence). The CDR3 DNA sequence: TGTGCCAGCAGCCAAGGTTCCTCGGGAGAGCAGTACGTC. It yields the protein CASSQGSSGEQYV.

This clonotype was counted many times. The genes are TRBV5-1 and TRBJ2-5, with D uncertain. Germline CDR1 reads SGHRS; CDR2 reads YFSETQ. CDR3 length: 16 amino acids. Trimming left V 4 bases short and J 2 bases short, with 18 bases between. CDR3 DNA: TGCGCCAGCAGCAGATTGGCGTCAGGTGTTCAAGAGACCCAGTACTTC. Its translation: CASSRLASGVQETQYF.

This clonotype was seen a few times. The V call is TRBV29-1, the J call TRBJ2-3; 9 nucleotides match TRBD1. J lost 2 bases, V lost 4 bases, and 4 bases had no gene match. Germline V gene lookup returns CDR1 SQVTM and CDR2 ANQGSEA. The CDR3 covers 14 residues. The CDR3 DNA sequence: TGCAGCGTTGGGGGGACAGGGTTCACAGATACGCAGTATTTT. This encodes CSVGGTGFTDTQYF.

This clonotype was seen a few times. This chain uses TRBV20-1 with TRBJ2-7, with 7 bases matching TRBD1. The junction had 17 bases not matched to a gene; V was cut back by 2 bases and J by 7 bases. This CDR3 is 16 amino acids long. CDR1 and CDR2 (germline): DFQATT, SNEGSKA (reference sequence). CDR3 in amino acids: CSARHDRALTIQEQYF. As DNA, the CDR3 is TGCAGTGCTAGACACGACAGGGCGCTAACTATCCAGGAGCAGTACTTC.

This clonotype was counted between two and nine times. V gene TRBV4-3 combines with J gene TRBJ2-5; 9 bases align to TRBD2. The CDR3 has 15 residues. V lost 1 base, J lost 4 bases, and 4 bases stayed unmatched. The germline gives CDR1 LGHNA, CDR2 YSLEER. DNA for the CDR3: TGCGCCAGCAGCCAAGGACTAGCGGAGATAGAGACCCAGTACTTC. The encoded protein is CASSQGLAEIETQYF.